This T cell receptor beta chain was profiled in a study of cytomegalovirus exposure and HLA in healthy donors. On this clone: Its specificity is unknown.

This CDR3 is 15 amino acids long. Unmatched junction bases numbered 6, after V lost 3 bases and J lost 3 bases. Germline CDR1 is KGHSH and CDR2 is LQKENI. Primers for the PCR totalled 60 Vbeta and 13 Jbeta. Sequencing was performed with immunoSEQ multiplex PCR; in TCRdb, only in-frame clones are kept and a portion is missing. The specimen's table records 160,000 or so clones. Study-wide points: Exclusion as indistinguishable affected some V segments, including TRBV6-2 and TRBV6-3.

The source of this sequence is a man aged 25-40 years in good health and CMV-seronegative. The chain uses TRBV18 and TRBJ2-7; 9 nucleotides agree with TRBD1. Sequencing used PBMCs. The CDR3 region has the DNA TGTGCCAGCTCACCCGGACAGGGGTCACTCTACGAGCAGTACTTC. As protein: CASSPGQGSLYEQYF.